This TCR beta chain stems from a study of Tregs in tolerant kidney transplant recipients. J gave up 5 bases and V 6 bases, and 8 bases lay outside the gene matches. The germline V gene has CDR1 SQVTM and CDR2 ANQGSEA. This CDR3 has 14 amino acids. Assay: immunoSEQ multiplex PCR; the TCRdb copy retains only in-frame clones and omits some. Found here are about 83,000 clones, 95% to 98% of them singletons; the top ten hold 0.55% to 0.6%. General study points: For some patients, primers changed over time, blocking nucleotide-level comparison. Expanding Tregs on activated donor B cells appeared to best identify donor-specific TCRbeta clones. Validation in larger populations is needed because few patients were studied. Biological reproducibility was not directly addressed, but technical replication error appeared minimal.

A remark on this clone: Its antigen is currently unknown.

This material consisted of CD4+ T cells from blood, taken before the transplant. This receptor was taken from a human donor who received a combined kidney and bone marrow transplant. The chain carries TRBV29-1 and TRBJ2-2; 8 nucleotides align to TRBD1. CDR3 loop: CSVLDRGRTGELFF. The CDR3 bases are TGCAGCGTACTTGACAGGGGCCGGACCGGGGAGCTGTTTTTT.